The clone carrying this T cell receptor beta chain was counted a few times. No antigen is known for it. This PCR relied on a set of 60 Vbeta primers and 13 Jbeta primers. The method was immunoSEQ multiplex PCR; TCRdb's version includes in-frame clones alone and lacks a portion of them. The sample lists 110,000 to 150,000 clones, 78% seen once, with roughly 2.8% in the top ten. The data derive from a study of cytomegalovirus exposure and HLA in healthy donors. In the study overall: A preliminary data release comprised tens of millions of unique TCRs obtained from HLA-typed donors. Overall study results and limits: An analysis was carried out later, and it reportedly showed fewer N-insertions in an Asian-associated ancestry cluster than the approximately 710-donor mean. Most CMV-associated TCR beta chains appeared HLA-restricted in a later analysis.

V was pared by 2 bases and J by 8 bases, with 12 bases between. Germline lookup yields CDR1 GTSNPN and CDR2 SVGIG (reference sequence). The CDR3 spans 13 residues. This chain uses TRBV30 with TRBJ1-4; possible D gene TRBD1, 6 bases. Specimen: PBMCs. The sequence was collected from a male donor in good health and CMV-seronegative. The CDR3 is CAWSLGAAEKLFF. CDR3 DNA: TGTGCCTGGAGTTTGGGGGCAGCGGAAAAACTGTTTTTT.